One sample yielded the 21 T cell receptor beta chains listed below, sequenced in a study of T cell repertoires in cytomegalovirus infection. TCRdb independently ran MiXCR on the reads; one entry per CDR3 protein. The repertoire consists of 150,000 to 200,000 distinct CDR3 sequences, with approximately 28% occurring once and the leading ten covering 30% to 35%. The material sequenced was PBMCs. These receptors all come from a human donor in good health (CMV status not recorded). Some clones in this sample may be carry-over from other donors' samples.

There are many counts of this clonotype. This chain uses TRBV7-2 with TRBJ2-2, with D possibly matching TRBD2 (7 bases). The CDR3 consists of 17 residues. Trimming pared 5 bases from V and 3 bases from J, leaving 19 bases between. Germline V CDR1 and CDR2: SGHTA, FQGNSA. The CDR3 loop is CASSPGLGGRDTGELFF. CDR3 DNA: TGTGCCAGCAGCCCCGGGTTGGGGGGGCGCGACACCGGGGAGCTGTTTTTT. The entire variable domain, with the rest obtained from reference TRBV7-2 and TRBJ2-2, is as follows: GAGVSQSPSNKVTEKGKDVELRCDPISGHTALYWYRQSLGQGLEFLIYFQGNSAPDKSGLPSDRFSAERTGGSVSTLTIQRTQQEDSAVYLCASSPGLGGRDTGELFFGEGSRLTVL.

This clonotype was observed once. The chain links TRBV6-2 or TRBV6-3 to TRBJ1-1; 7 nucleotides line up with TRBD1. The CDR3 spans 14 residues. Germline-derived CDR1 and CDR2 are MNHEY and SVGEGT. The V segment lost 6 bases and the J segment 4 bases; nucleotides outside the gene matches: 8. The CDR3, as DNA: TGTGCCAGCAGCGTAGGGGGCGCGGTCACTGAAGCTTTCTTT. This codes for CASSVGGAVTEAFF.

The chain links TRBV9 to TRBJ2-5, with D possibly called TRBD1 or TRBD2 (5 bases each). CDR1 and CDR2 from the germline V gene are SGDLS and YYNGEE. The germline V and J ends were trimmed by 3 bases and 1 base, with 16 bases remaining between them. This CDR3 has 16 residues. CDR3 sequence: CASSAPRGPGQETQYF. The CDR3 DNA sequence: TGTGCCAGCAGCGCCCCCCGGGGCCCTGGCCAAGAGACCCAGTACTTC.

The chain has TRBV4-1 and TRBJ2-1; 10 nucleotides line up with TRBD2. Per germline, CDR1 MGHRA and CDR2 YSYEKL. The V and J ends lost 0 bases and 6 bases, in that order; junction bases with no gene match: 8. The CDR3 covers 17 residues. The CDR3 nucleotides are TGCGCCAGCAGCCAAGATTGGAGCGGGGGGGAAGGCAATGAGCAGTTCTTC. Its translation: CASSQDWSGGEGNEQFF.

This clonotype was counted a few times. This chain uses TRBV6-6 with TRBJ2-1, with no clear D. V dropped 4 bases and J dropped 8 bases, with 12 bases sitting between them. Germline assignment: CDR1 MNHNY and CDR2 SVGAGI (reference sequence). The CDR3 is 13 residues long. The CDR3 sequence is CASSFRAADEQFF. CDR3 coding DNA: TGTGCCAGCAGTTTTCGCGCGGCGGATGAGCAGTTCTTC.

In its sample, this clonotype was seen many times. This rearrangement joins TRBV11-2 to TRBJ1-4; D uncertain. In germline, CDR1 is SGHAT, CDR2 FQNNGV. V shed 6 bases and J shed 0 bases, with 11 bases lying between them. CDR3 length: 15 amino acids. This chain's CDR3 is CASRKAWATNEKLFF. CDR3 in DNA: TGTGCCAGCAGGAAAGCATGGGCAACTAATGAAAAACTGTTTTTT. Drawing the rest from reference TRBV11-2 and TRBJ1-4, the complete variable domain is EAGVAQSPRYKIIEKRQSVAFWCNPISGHATLYWYQQILGQGPKLLIQFQNNGVVDDSQLPKDRFSAERLKGVDSTLKIQPAKLEDSAVYLCASRKAWATNEKLFFGSGTQLSVL.

This clonotype occurred a few times. The chain is built from TRBV27 and TRBJ1-5; D not resolved. Germline V CDR1 and CDR2: MNHEY, SMNVEV (reference sequence). The CDR3 extends over 14 amino acids. V lost 6 bases and J lost 3, with 12 bases in between. In DNA form, the CDR3 reads TGTGCCAGCAGCACCGGGTCCACCAATCAGCCCCAGCATTTT. Residues: CASSTGSTNQPQHF.

Only a few counts were recorded for this clonotype. This sequence joins TRBV6-2 or TRBV6-3 and TRBJ2-1; 16 bases align to TRBD2. Germline trimming cut 2 bases from V and 8 bases from J; bases unmatched to any gene: 15. Germline V gene data show CDR1 as MNHEY and CDR2 as SVGEGT. The CDR3 covers 20 residues. The CDR3 DNA reads TGTGCCAGCAGTTACCCCAGGGGACTAGCGGGGGGGCGTACATTGGATGAGCAGTTCTTC. Translated, it gives CASSYPRGLAGGRTLDEQFF.

Here the CDR3 DNA reads TGTGCCAGCAGCGTAGGCCTCAATCAGCCCCAGCATTTT. Its translation is CASSVGLNQPQHF. J is TRBJ1-5 and V is TRBV7-3; no clear D. V was cut by 5 bases and J by 3 bases, with 8 bases left in between. The CDR3 consists of 13 residues. Germline CDR1 SGHTA, CDR2 FQGTGA.

The gene calls are TRBV10-3 and TRBJ1-1, with no clear D. Germline V gives CDR1 ENHRY, CDR2 SYGVKD. V was pared by 0 bases and J by 11 bases, with 7 bases between. This CDR3 is 11 amino acids long. CDR3 sequence (DNA): TGTGCCATCAGTGAGTCTTGGGTCGCTTTCTTT. This sequence encodes CAISESWVAFF.

The chain uses TRBV12-3 or TRBV12-4 and TRBJ1-5; maybe TRBD1 (5 bases). Trimming left V 6 bases short and J 3 bases short, with 9 bases between. The CDR3 is made up of 13 amino acids. CDR3 sequence: CASRSRVNQPQHF. CDR3 sequence (DNA): TGTGCCAGCAGATCCAGGGTCAATCAGCCCCAGCATTTT.

This clonotype has just a few counts. The J gene is TRBJ2-7, the V gene TRBV7-8; D unresolved. Trimming left V 3 bases short and J 3 bases short, with 12 bases between. The CDR3 has 14 residues. Germline CDR1 SGHVS, CDR2 FQNEAQ. CDR3 sequence: CASSFGNSYYEQYF. CDR3 DNA: TGTGCCAGCAGCTTCGGAAACTCCTACTACGAGCAGTACTTC.

This clonotype was detected a few times. The J gene is TRBJ1-3, the V gene TRBV11-2; 7 nucleotides agree with TRBD1. CDR3 size: 13 residues. Germline CDR1 SGHAT, CDR2 FQNNGV. The J segment lost 3 bases and the V segment lost 7 bases, leaving 3 bases of the junction unmatched. CDR3 amino acids: CASTTGVGNTIYF. The CDR3 bases are TGTGCCAGCACCACAGGGGTTGGAAACACCATATATTTT.

This clonotype appeared once. The J gene is TRBJ1-5, the V gene TRBV6-5; a possible D gene is TRBD1 (6 bases). Germline V gene data show CDR1 as MNHEY and CDR2 as SVGAGI. V dropped 5 bases and J dropped 5 bases, with 10 bases sitting between them. The CDR3 has 13 amino acids. This CDR3 is CASSPQGYQPQHF. CDR3 DNA sequence: TGTGCCAGCAGTCCACAGGGATATCAGCCCCAGCATTTT.

This clonotype turned up a few times. The chain links TRBV7-2 to TRBJ2-1; D unclear. Trimming stripped 5 bases from V and 0 bases from J, with 11 bases between. Germline assignment: CDR1 SGHTA and CDR2 FQGNSA. The CDR3 consists of 15 residues. The DNA of the CDR3 is TGTGCCAGCAGCGTAAGACTTAGCTCCTACAATGAGCAGTTCTTC. It specifies CASSVRLSSYNEQFF.

This clonotype came up a few times. The chain employs TRBV12-3 or TRBV12-4 and TRBJ1-1; D is unresolved. The V end lost 11 bases, the J end lost 0 bases, and 16 bases lay between the germline ends. The CDR3 is 14 amino acids. CDR3 sequence reads: CASQKAALNTEAFF. In DNA form, the CDR3 reads TGTGCCTCCCAGAAGGCAGCCTTGAACACTGAAGCTTTCTTT.

In its sample, this clonotype was seen a few times. The chain is built from TRBV7-6 and TRBJ1-4, with unresolved D. The CDR3 is made up of 16 amino acids. Trimming stripped 5 bases from V and 0 bases from J, with 13 bases between. In germline, CDR1 is SGHVS, CDR2 FNYEAQ. In nucleotides, the CDR3 is TGTGCCAGCAGCCAGACCAGCACTGCAACTAATGAAAAACTGTTTTTT. As protein: CASSQTSTATNEKLFF.

The J gene is TRBJ2-1, the V gene TRBV12-5; 12 positions match TRBD1. The CDR3 totals 14 residues. Germline V gives CDR1 LGHNT, CDR2 FRNRAP. V lost 9 bases and J lost 8; bases outside the gene matches: 8. DNA of the CDR3: TGTGCTAGCCTAAGGGACAGGGGGCCCGATGAGCAGTTCTTC. This translates into CASLRDRGPDEQFF.

V and J are TRBV6-2 or TRBV6-3 and TRBJ2-2; D is uncertain. Germline values: CDR1 MNHEY, CDR2 SVGEGT. The CDR3 spans 15 residues. V was pared by 2 bases and J by 8 bases, with 15 bases between. For the CDR3, the DNA is TGTGCCAGCAGTTACCGGGCCCCCGCGCAGGGGGAGCTGTTTTTT. This gives the protein CASSYRAPAQGELFF.

There are a few counts of this clonotype. J is TRBJ2-5 and V is TRBV7-2; D is unresolved. CDR3 length: 17 amino acids. Trimming cost V 3 bases and J 4 bases, with 21 bases left between them. Per germline, CDR1 SGHTA and CDR2 FQGNSA. The CDR3 sequence: CASSFRTSGFVGETQYF. Written as DNA, the CDR3 is TGTGCCAGCAGCTTTAGGACGTCCGGATTTGTAGGAGAGACCCAGTACTTC.

This clonotype was recorded at least ten times. The rearrangement joins TRBV7-2 to TRBJ2-3; TRBD2 agrees at 15 bases. The ends lost 5 bases at V and 5 bases at J; junction bases unmatched: 5. The CDR3 extends over 16 amino acids. Germline CDR1 reads SGHTA; CDR2 reads FQGNSA. CDR3 residues: CASSHGLAGGGDTQYF. The DNA of the CDR3 is TGTGCCAGCAGCCACGGACTAGCGGGGGGGGGAGATACGCAGTATTTT.